This entry lists 18 T cell receptor beta chains sequenced from one sample in a study of cytomegalovirus exposure and HLA in healthy donors. 13 Jbeta primers and 60 Vbeta primers were used for the PCR. Data came from immunoSEQ multiplex PCR; TCRdb stores just in-frame clones and leaves some out. Recorded here are 130,000 or so clones; the top ten clones represent 1.5% to 2%. Source material: PBMCs. The receptors were sampled from a man between 18 and 29 years old in good health and CMV-seronegative.

The V gene is TRBV5-1, the J gene TRBJ1-5; perhaps TRBD1 as D (5 bases). V lost 2 bases, J lost 4 bases, and 10 bases lay in between. Per the germline V gene, CDR1 is SGHRS and CDR2 is YFSETQ. The CDR3 is made up of 14 amino acids. The chain's CDR3 is CASSFGQGNQPQHF. The CDR3 DNA follows: TGCGCCAGCAGCTTTGGGCAGGGTAATCAGCCCCAGCATTTT.

The chain employs TRBV11-3 and TRBJ2-1; D remains unclear. The germline CDR1 and CDR2 sequences are SGHNT and YENEEA. The CDR3 contains 12 residues. Deletions cut 3 bases from V and 7 bases from J, with 7 bases between. The DNA of the CDR3 is TGTGCCAGCAGCTTGTCGTCGAATGAGCAGTTCTTC. Translated: CASSLSSNEQFF.

This chain joins TRBV27 and TRBJ1-1; 8 nucleotides agree with TRBD1. There are 12 residues in the CDR3. Per the germline V gene, CDR1 is MNHEY and CDR2 is SMNVEV (reference sequence). The V gene end was trimmed by 3 bases and the J gene end by 11 bases; junction bases not matched to a gene: 5. CDR3 DNA sequence: TGTGCCAGCAGTTTCAGGGGGCGCGACGCTTTCTTT. Translating gives CASSFRGRDAFF.

V and J are TRBV5-1 and TRBJ2-3; 7 bases are shared with TRBD2. After removal of 4 bases from V and 0 bases from J, the junction contained 8 bases not matched to a gene. The CDR3 totals 16 residues. Germline CDR1 and CDR2: SGHRS and YFSETQ. DNA of the CDR3: TGCGCCAGCAGCCATCCTAGCGGTACTAGCACAGATACGCAGTATTTT. Encoded protein: CASSHPSGTSTDTQYF.

V usage is TRBV27 and J usage is TRBJ1-2; TRBD1 aligns across 11 bases. Germline V lookup: CDR1 MNHEY, CDR2 SMNVEV (reference sequence). This CDR3 contains 13 residues. J lost 4 bases, V lost 6 bases, and 1 base had no gene match. The chain's CDR3 is CASRGTGGYGYTF. The CDR3 DNA is TGTGCCAGCAGGGGGACAGGGGGCTATGGCTACACCTTC.

CDR3 coding DNA: TGTGCCAGCTCCCCACAGGGCACTAACTATGGCTACACCTTC. The encoded protein is CASSPQGTNYGYTF. V is TRBV7-9 and J is TRBJ1-2, with a weak D call TRBD1 (6 bases). Trimming cost V 8 bases and J 0 bases, with 13 bases left between them. From germline, CDR1 is SEHNR and CDR2 FQNEAQ (reference sequence). The CDR3 extends over 14 amino acids. The full variable domain, its missing parts supplied by reference TRBV7-9 and TRBJ1-2, is DTGVSQNPRHKITKRGQNVTFRCDPISEHNRLYWYRQTLGQGPEFLTYFQNEAQLEKSRLLSDRFSAERPKGSFSTLEIQRTEQGDSAMYLCASSPQGTNYGYTFGSGTRLTVV.

The chain combines TRBV5-1 with TRBJ2-7; perhaps TRBD1 as D (7 bases). The CDR3 has 13 amino acids. Germline lookup yields CDR1 SGHRS and CDR2 YFSETQ. Trimming removed 5 bases at V and 4 bases at J, with 13 bases between. CDR3 nucleotide sequence: TGCGCCAGCAGAGTGGCAGGGGGGTACGAGCAGTACTTC. Protein: CASRVAGGYEQYF.

This chain connects TRBV6-5 to TRBJ1-5; 7 bases match TRBD1. CDR1 MNHEY and CDR2 SVGAGI come from the germline V gene. This CDR3 is built from 13 residues. The V segment lost 5 bases and the J segment 4 bases; nucleotides outside the gene matches: 2. CDR3 nucleotide sequence: TGTGCCAGCAGTCAGGGGGTGAATCAGCCCCAGCATTTT. Protein: CASSQGVNQPQHF.

J is TRBJ1-3 and V is TRBV7-2; D gene unclear. In germline, CDR1 is SGHTA, CDR2 FQGNSA. The CDR3 runs to 14 residues. V gave up 2 bases and J gave up 3 bases, with 8 bases separating them. The CDR3 bases are TGTGCCAGCAGCTTACTGGTAGTTGGAAACACCATATATTTT. Translated: CASSLLVVGNTIYF. The complete variable domain, with remaining parts taken from reference TRBV7-2 and TRBJ1-3, reads GAGVSQSPSNKVTEKGKDVELRCDPISGHTALYWYRQSLGQGLEFLIYFQGNSAPDKSGLPSDRFSAERTGGSVSTLTIQRTQQEDSAVYLCASSLLVVGNTIYFGEGSWLTVV.

The chain employs TRBV4-1 and TRBJ1-1; D is ambiguous. The germline V gene has CDR1 MGHRA and CDR2 YSYEKL. The V end was cut by 2 bases, the J end by 7 bases, with 5 bases between. The CDR3 has 11 amino acids. CDR3 in DNA: TGCGCCAGCAGCCAATATAATGAAGCTTTCTTT. Translated: CASSQYNEAFF.

The rearrangement uses TRBV9 and TRBJ1-1; the D gene is possibly TRBD1 (5 bases). V was shortened by 2 bases and J by 4 bases, with 15 bases between the two germline ends. This CDR3 contains 15 residues. Germline assignment: CDR1 SGDLS and CDR2 YYNGEE. The CDR3 nucleotides are TGTGCCAGCAGCGTTTCCAGGGAAGGTGGCACTGAAGCTTTCTTT. It encodes CASSVSREGGTEAFF.

V usage is TRBV5-1 and J usage is TRBJ2-7; TRBD1 aligns across 7 bases. The CDR3 sequence is 16 residues long. V lost 0 bases and J lost 4; bases outside the gene matches: 10. From germline, CDR1 is SGHRS and CDR2 YFSETQ. CDR3 DNA sequence: TGCGCCAGCAGCTTGGGGTCCGGGACAGACCTTTACGAGCAGTACTTC. It specifies CASSLGSGTDLYEQYF.

The chain carries TRBV4-2 and TRBJ1-2; D gene unclear. Trimming took off 1 base at V and 6 bases at J, with 9 bases between the two ends. The germline V gene has CDR1 LGHNA and CDR2 YNFKEQ. The CDR3 is 13 amino acids. CDR3 bases: TGTGCCAGCAGCCAAGCCTCGGGGAATGGCTACACCTTC. Encoded protein: CASSQASGNGYTF.

DNA of the CDR3: TGTGCCACCAGCAGGGGACAGGCTAATGAAAAACTGTTTTTT. It is translated as CATSRGQANEKLFF. The chain has TRBV15 and TRBJ1-4; 8 positions agree with TRBD1. From germline, CDR1 is LNHNV and CDR2 YYDKDF (reference sequence). V lost 3 bases and J lost 3; bases outside the gene matches: 0. The CDR3 contains 14 residues.

On this clone itself: This CDR3 is also generated by other DNA sequences in the sample. CDR3 sequence (DNA): TGTGCCAGCAGTGAGATTGGTGGACAGGGAGAGACCCAGTACTTC. Translation: CASSEIGGQGETQYF. The chain has TRBV6-1 and TRBJ2-5; TRBD1 aligns across 8 bases. CDR1 MNHNS and CDR2 SASEGT come from the germline V gene. The V gene end was trimmed by 3 bases and the J gene end by 4 bases; junction bases not matched to a gene: 7. This CDR3 comprises 15 residues.

The genes are TRBV9 and TRBJ1-5; D is ambiguous. This CDR3 spans 13 amino acids. V lost 5 bases and J 0 bases, leaving 6 bases between the germline ends. The germline gives CDR1 SGDLS, CDR2 YYNGEE. The CDR3 sequence is CASRALSNQPQHF. DNA for the CDR3: TGTGCCAGCAGGGCCCTTAGCAATCAGCCCCAGCATTTT.

Here the CDR3 DNA reads TGTGCCAGCGCTTTGGTGCGGGTCATGAACACTGAAGCTTTCTTT. It encodes CASALVRVMNTEAFF. The rearrangement joins TRBV28 to TRBJ1-1, with D hard to call. This CDR3 spans 15 amino acids. Germline lookup yields CDR1 MDHEN and CDR2 SYDVKM. The ends were cut back, 8 bases at V and 0 bases at J, with 16 bases in the middle. Looking up the rest from reference TRBV28 and TRBJ1-1 gives the full variable domain: DVKVTQSSRYLVKRTGEKVFLECVQDMDHENMFWYRQDPGLGLRLIYFSYDVKMKEKGDIPEGYSVSREKKERFSLILESASTNQTSMYLCASALVRVMNTEAFFGQGTRLTVV.

This chain connects TRBV5-6 to TRBJ2-5, with D unresolved. The J call is doubtful: the DNA matches TRBJ2-7 better. This CDR3 comprises 16 residues. Per germline, CDR1 SGHDT and CDR2 YYEEEE. CDR3 sequence: CASSLSLVIPANEQYF. The DNA for the CDR3 is TGTGCCAGCAGCTTGTCTCTAGTAATACCCGCGAACGAGCAGTACTTC.